Included here is one T cell receptor (beta chain) sequence, with context. The antigen is not known. This sample stems from a study of T cell responses to AZD1222 COVID-19 vaccine. The repertoire was sequenced with immunoSEQ multiplex PCR; TCRdb's copy has only in-frame clones and lacks some. The sample contains over 120,000 clones, more than 80% of which appear only once. The CDR3 contains 14 residues. V was clipped by 5 bases and J by 0 bases, with 11 bases between them. Per germline, CDR1 SGHTA and CDR2 FQGNSA. Study-wide findings and caveats: In the spike-specific TCR repertoire, nearly half reportedly target unmutated variant regions.

The gene calls are TRBV7-2 and TRBJ2-7; TRBD1 might be the D (6 bases). The clonotype comes from an adult in good health. Sequences were derived from peripheral blood, sampled on day 0 of AZD1222 vaccination. As DNA, the CDR3 is TGTGCCAGCAGCCATCCGGGACACTCCTACGAGCAGTACTTC. It yields the protein CASSHPGHSYEQYF.